The T cell receptor (beta chain) described here comes from a study of blood T cells in healthy people across ages. Across the study: Researchers report that template switching captured about one barcoded beta molecule per two T cells.

This clonotype has only a few counts. Primers used in a second PCR of roughly 6 to 12 cycles were a sample-barcoded 5' primer and a J-beta primer mix. TCRdb re-called the 5' RACE reads with MiXCR, one entry per CDR3 protein. The sample carries 800,000 to 950,000 distinct CDR3 sequences, 25% to 30% recorded once. Total RNA extraction produced at least 6 micrograms (per sample) for the study. Looked up from germline, CDR1 is WSHSY and CDR2 is SAAADI. Trimming removed 10 bases at V and 3 bases at J, with 13 bases between. The CDR3 consists of 12 residues. The data were also submitted as part of a second study, on T cells of mothers and their children. That paper states: A few healthy Caucasian mothers and their six children were the donors. No T cell clones of persistent microchimeric origin were detected.

The sequencing input was blood. This rearrangement joins TRBV10-2 to TRBJ2-7, with D uncertain. The clonotype originates from a woman in her 40s in good health. The CDR3 nucleotides are TGCGCCACCGTGATCCTTAACTACGAGCAGTACTTC. It is translated as CATVILNYEQYF.